This T cell receptor (beta chain) is drawn from a study of shared T cell receptors in the human thymus. Libraries were prepared by immunoSEQ multiplex PCR; TCRdb keeps only in-frame clonotypes and omits some of them. The table has 640,000 or so clones, about 89% seen once; the top ten hold more than 0.009%. CDR3 size: 15 residues. With V trimmed by 2 bases and J by 9 bases, 9 bases remained unmatched. CDR1 MNHNY and CDR2 SVGAGI come from the germline V gene (reference sequence). This clone appeared a single time. This sample was shared with a second study, whose subject was human thymus T cells.

The V and J genes are TRBV6-6 and TRBJ2-1; 8 bases map to TRBD2. The clonotype originates from a boy in the first two years of life with a congenital heart defect. Sequencing was performed on thymocytes. The CDR3 sequence is CASSYERESVSEQFF. CDR3 bases: TGTGCCAGCAGTTACGAGCGGGAGAGCGTAAGTGAGCAGTTCTTC.